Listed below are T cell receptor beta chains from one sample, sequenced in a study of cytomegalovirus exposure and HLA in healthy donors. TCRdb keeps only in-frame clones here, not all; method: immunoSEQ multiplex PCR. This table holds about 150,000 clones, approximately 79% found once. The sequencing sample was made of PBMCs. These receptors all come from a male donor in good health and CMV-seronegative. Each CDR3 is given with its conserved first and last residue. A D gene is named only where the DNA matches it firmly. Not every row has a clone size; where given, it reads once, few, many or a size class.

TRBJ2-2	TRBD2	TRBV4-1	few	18	CASSQGGLAGVGTGELFF	TGCGCCAGCAGCCAAGGGGGACTAGCGGGAGTCGGCACCGGGGAGCTGTTTTTT
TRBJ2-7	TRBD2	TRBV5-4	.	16	CASSPRLAGENYEQYF	TGTGCCAGCAGCCCTCGACTAGCGGGAGAGAACTACGAGCAGTACTTC
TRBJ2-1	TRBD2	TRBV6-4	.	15	CASKREGNSYNEQFF	TGTGCCAGCAAGCGGGAGGGCAACTCCTACAATGAGCAGTTCTTC
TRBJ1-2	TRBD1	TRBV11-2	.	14	CASSLAQGADGYTF	TGTGCCAGCAGCTTAGCACAGGGGGCCGATGGCTACACCTTC
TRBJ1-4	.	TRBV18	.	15	CASSQNGVTNEKLFF	TGTGCCAGCTCGCAGAACGGGGTAACTAATGAAAAACTGTTTTTT
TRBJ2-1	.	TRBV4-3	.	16	CASSRASEGWVYEQFF	TGCGCCAGCAGCCGAGCGTCGGAGGGTTGGGTCTATGAGCAGTTCTTC
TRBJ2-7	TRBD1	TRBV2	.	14	CASAQGQGPYEQYF	TGTGCCAGCGCCCAGGGACAGGGCCCCTACGAGCAGTACTTC
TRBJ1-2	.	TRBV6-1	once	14	CASSEWGGSYGYTF	TGTGCCAGCAGTGAATGGGGGGGGAGCTATGGCTACACCTTC
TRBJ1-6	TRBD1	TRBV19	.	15	CATWDRSSYNSPLHF	TGTGCCACCTGGGACAGAAGCTCCTATAATTCACCCCTCCACTTT
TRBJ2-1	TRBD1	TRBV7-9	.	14	CSSRRQGAYNEQFF	TGTTCCAGCAGAAGACAGGGTGCCTACAATGAGCAGTTCTTC
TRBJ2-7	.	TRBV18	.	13	CASSPKDSYEQYF	TGTGCCAGCTCACCAAAGGACAGCTACGAGCAGTACTTC
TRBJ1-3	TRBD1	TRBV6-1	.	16	CASSEEGQISGNTIYF	TGTGCCAGCAGTGAAGAGGGACAGATTTCTGGAAACACCATATATTTT
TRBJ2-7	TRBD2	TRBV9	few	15	CASSVSSGSSYEQYF	TGTGCCAGCAGCGTATCTAGCGGGAGCTCCTACGAGCAGTACTTC
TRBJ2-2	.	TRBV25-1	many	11	CASKLTGELFF	TGTGCCAGCAAGCTCACCGGGGAGCTGTTTTTT
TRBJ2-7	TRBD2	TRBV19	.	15	CASSIDDSGSSEQYF	TGTGCCAGTAGTATAGACGATAGCGGGAGTTCTGAGCAGTACTTC
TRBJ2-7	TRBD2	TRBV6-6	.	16	CASSYRSSGSHHEQYF	TGTGCCAGCAGTTACCGGTCTAGCGGGAGTCACCACGAGCAGTACTTC
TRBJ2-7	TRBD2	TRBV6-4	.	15	CASSRLAGALGEQYF	TGTGCCAGCAGTCGACTAGCGGGGGCACTTGGCGAGCAGTACTTC
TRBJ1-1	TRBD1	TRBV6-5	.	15	CASSSLWTGGPEAFF	TGTGCCAGCAGTTCCCTCTGGACAGGGGGTCCTGAAGCTTTCTTT
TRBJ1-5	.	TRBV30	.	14	CAWSVGGGNQPQHF	TGTGCCTGGAGTGTAGGAGGGGGCAATCAGCCCCAGCATTTT
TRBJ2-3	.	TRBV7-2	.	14	CASSLDLVTDTQYF	TGTGCCAGCAGCTTAGATCTAGTCACAGATACGCAGTATTTT
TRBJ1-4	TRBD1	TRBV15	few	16	CATSRDVGTGNEKLFF	TGTGCCACCAGCAGAGATGTCGGGACAGGGAATGAAAAACTGTTTTTT
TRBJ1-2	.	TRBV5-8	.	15	CASSLVGQKGYGYTF	TGTGCCAGCAGCTTGGTTGGACAGAAGGGCTATGGCTACACCTTC
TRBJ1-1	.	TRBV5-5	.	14	CASSFVTANTEAFF	TGTGCCAGCAGCTTTGTGACAGCTAACACTGAAGCTTTCTTT
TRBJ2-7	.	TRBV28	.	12	CVSAGDRYEQYF	TGTGTTTCGGCAGGGGATCGGTATGAGCAGTACTTC
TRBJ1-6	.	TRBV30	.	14	CAWSDMTGYSPLHF	TGTGCCTGGAGTGATATGACAGGTTATTCACCCCTCCACTTT
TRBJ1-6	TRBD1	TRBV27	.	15	CASRKDRAYNSPLHF	TGTGCCAGCAGAAAGGACAGGGCTTATAATTCACCCCTCCACTTT
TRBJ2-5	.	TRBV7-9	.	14	CASSLLGVRETQYF	TGTGCCAGCAGCTTACTCGGGGTTCGGGAGACCCAGTACTTC
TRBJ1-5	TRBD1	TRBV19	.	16	CASSHPDRVGNQPQHF	TGTGCCAGTTCTCACCCGGACAGGGTGGGCAATCAGCCCCAGCATTTT